A single sample gave rise to the 17 T cell receptor beta chains below, sequenced in a study of T cells in localized non-small cell lung cancer. Sequencing used immunoSEQ multiplex PCR; TCRdb keeps in-frame clones, though not all of them. Of about 72,000 clones listed, approximately 88% are singletons. The sequencing used peripheral blood, collected before any cancer treatment. All receptors derive from an older female donor with stage I lung adenocarcinoma.

J is TRBJ1-2 and V is TRBV28; 7 nucleotides line up with TRBD1. The CDR3 is made up of 16 amino acids. The V segment lost 0 bases and the J segment 5 bases; nucleotides outside the gene matches: 9. CDR1 and CDR2 from the germline V gene are MDHEN and SYDVKM. The CDR3: CASSLWSSRGVYGYTF. CDR3 in DNA: TGTGCCAGCAGTTTATGGAGTTCCAGGGGGGTTTATGGCTACACCTTC.

The V and J genes are TRBV25-1 and TRBJ2-7, with D perhaps matching TRBD1 (7 bases). Trimming left V 5 bases short and J 3 bases short, with 14 bases between. The CDR3 has 14 amino acids. Germline CDR1 and CDR2: MGHDK and SYGVNS. In nucleotides, the CDR3 is TGTGCCAGCAGTATAGACAGGGAGGACTACGAGCAGTACTTC. This translates into CASSIDREDYEQYF.

The chain couples TRBV9 to TRBJ2-7; 7 bases fit TRBD1. Germline V gives CDR1 SGDLS, CDR2 YYNGEE. This CDR3 comprises 14 residues. J gave up 5 bases and V 4 bases, and 9 bases lay outside the gene matches. This chain's CDR3 is CASSPQQGPHEQYF. CDR3 sequence (DNA): TGTGCCAGCAGCCCGCAACAGGGGCCCCACGAGCAGTACTTC.

CDR3 nucleotides: TGTGCCAGCAGCTTCCATCCCGATAGCGGGGGGAGCGGCTACGAGCAGTACTTC. This translates into CASSFHPDSGGSGYEQYF. The J gene is TRBJ2-7, the V gene TRBV13; TRBD2 aligns across 10 bases. In germline, CDR1 is PRHDT, CDR2 FYEKMQ (reference sequence). V lost 3 bases, J lost 3 bases, and 14 bases stayed unmatched. This CDR3 is 18 amino acids long.

The CDR3 DNA is TGTGCCAGTAGTATAGACAGATATACGCAGTATTTT. Translation gives CASSIDRYTQYF. The V call is TRBV19, the J call TRBJ2-3, with unresolved D. Germline assignment: CDR1 LNHDA and CDR2 SQIVND (reference sequence). The CDR3 is 12 amino acids. Trimming cost V 0 bases and J 7 bases, with 5 bases left between them.

This chain uses TRBV12-5 with TRBJ2-7; D perhaps matches TRBD2 (5 bases). V lost 7 bases and J lost 2, with 15 bases in between. This CDR3 is built from 14 residues. The germline V gene encodes CDR1 LGHNT and CDR2 FRNRAP. In DNA form, the CDR3 reads TGTGCTAGTGCGGACCTAGCAAGGACCTACGAGCAGTACTTC. Its protein is CASADLARTYEQYF.

This sequence joins TRBV7-3 and TRBJ2-2, with D unresolved. Trimming left V 5 bases short and J 5 bases short, with 12 bases between. Germline V gives CDR1 SGHTA, CDR2 FQGTGA. This CDR3 has 14 residues. CDR3 nucleotides: TGTGCCAGCAGCCTCGACGTCCGGACCGGGGAGCTGTTTTTT. It encodes CASSLDVRTGELFF.

The J gene is TRBJ2-7, the V gene TRBV29-1; no clear D. In germline, CDR1 is SQVTM, CDR2 ANQGSEA. The CDR3 length is 14 residues. V was trimmed by 1 base and J by 9 bases, leaving 19 bases between them. The CDR3 protein is CSVEVARGSTRQYF. The CDR3 region has the DNA TGCAGCGTTGAAGTTGCTCGCGGCTCTACGAGGCAGTACTTC.

The V call is TRBV4-1, the J call TRBJ2-5; 11 positions agree with TRBD2. Germline values: CDR1 MGHRA, CDR2 YSYEKL. The V segment lost 1 base and the J segment 5 bases; nucleotides outside the gene matches: 6. There are 16 residues in the CDR3. As DNA, the CDR3 is TGCGCCAGCAGCCAAGGTAGCGGGGGGGCCCTGGAGACCCAGTACTTC. Translating it yields CASSQGSGGALETQYF.

The V and J genes are TRBV6-1 and TRBJ1-2; no reliable D call. Germline-derived CDR1 and CDR2 are MNHNS and SASEGT. The CDR3 is made up of 14 amino acids. Deletions cut 1 base from V and 5 bases from J, with 11 bases between. As DNA, the CDR3 is TGTGCCAGCAGTGAAGTAATCGATGGATATGGCTACACCTTC. Translated: CASSEVIDGYGYTF.

The chain links TRBV27 to TRBJ2-7; 8 positions agree with TRBD2. Per germline, CDR1 MNHEY and CDR2 SMNVEV (reference sequence). This CDR3 region has 14 residues. J was trimmed by 2 bases and V by 5 bases; bases with no gene match: 5. The chain's CDR3 is CASSPRGGPYEQYF. The CDR3 DNA reads TGTGCCAGCAGTCCACGGGGGGGACCCTACGAGCAGTACTTC.

V usage is TRBV5-8 and J usage is TRBJ2-1; maybe TRBD1 (6 bases). The germline V and J ends were trimmed by 5 bases and 8 bases, with 20 bases remaining between them. The CDR3 length is 15 residues. Germline loops: CDR1 SGHTS, CDR2 YDEGEE. The chain's CDR3 is CASSRGRGPLDEQFF. CDR3 nucleotides: TGTGCCAGCAGTCGGGGCAGGGGCCCTCTGGATGAGCAGTTCTTC. Full variable domain (missing parts from reference TRBV5-8 and TRBJ2-1): EAGVTQSPTHLIKTRGQQATLRCSPISGHTSVYWYQQALGLGLQFLLWYDEGEERNRGNFPPRFSGRQFPNYSSELNVNALELEDSALYLCASSRGRGPLDEQFFGPGTRLTVL.

The rearrangement links TRBV9 to TRBJ1-1; 11 bases are a match to TRBD1. The CDR3 loop spans 19 amino acids. V lost 3 bases to trimming and J lost 0 bases; unmatched junction nucleotides: 13. CDR1 SGDLS and CDR2 YYNGEE come from the germline V gene. CDR3 coding DNA: TGTGCCAGCAGCGCAACTGCCGGGACAGGGGGTTTAATGAACACTGAAGCTTTCTTT. Its translation: CASSATAGTGGLMNTEAFF.

The CDR3 protein is CASSFGTSLNTGELFF. DNA for the CDR3: TGTGCCAGCAGCTTTGGGACTTCTCTGAACACCGGGGAGCTGTTTTTT. The rearrangement links TRBV5-4 to TRBJ2-2, with D perhaps TRBD2 (6 bases). Germline V gene lookup returns CDR1 SGHNT and CDR2 YYREEE (reference sequence). Trimming cost V 2 bases and J 1 base, with 12 bases left between them. This CDR3 has 16 residues.

This clone appeared a single time. The rearrangement joins TRBV10-3 to TRBJ2-1; 7 bases map to TRBD2. J lost 5 bases, V lost 4 bases, and 2 bases had no gene match. The V gene's germline CDR1 is ENHRY and CDR2 SYGVKD. This CDR3 contains 13 residues. The CDR3, as DNA: TGTGCCATCAGTGGTCTAGCGGACAATGAGCAGTTCTTC. It specifies CAISGLADNEQFF.

The V gene is TRBV4-1, the J gene TRBJ1-2; 9 bases line up with TRBD1. Trimming cost V 5 bases and J 8 bases; bases outside gene matches: 9. The CDR3 is 14 residues long. Germline CDR1 and CDR2: MGHRA and YSYEKL. In DNA, the CDR3 is TGCGCCAGCAGCGCGAGGACAGGGGAAAGGGGCTACACCTTC. Translating it yields CASSARTGERGYTF.

This clone was counted a single time. The chain joins TRBV19 to TRBJ2-1; TRBD2 agrees at 8 bases. CDR3 size: 15 residues. The J segment lost 5 bases and the V segment lost 6 bases, leaving 9 bases of the junction unmatched. Germline assignment: CDR1 LNHDA and CDR2 SQIVND (reference sequence). The CDR3 DNA follows: TGTGCCAGTAGCCAGGGCGGGGGGACAAACAATGAGCAGTTCTTC. Its protein is CASSQGGGTNNEQFF.